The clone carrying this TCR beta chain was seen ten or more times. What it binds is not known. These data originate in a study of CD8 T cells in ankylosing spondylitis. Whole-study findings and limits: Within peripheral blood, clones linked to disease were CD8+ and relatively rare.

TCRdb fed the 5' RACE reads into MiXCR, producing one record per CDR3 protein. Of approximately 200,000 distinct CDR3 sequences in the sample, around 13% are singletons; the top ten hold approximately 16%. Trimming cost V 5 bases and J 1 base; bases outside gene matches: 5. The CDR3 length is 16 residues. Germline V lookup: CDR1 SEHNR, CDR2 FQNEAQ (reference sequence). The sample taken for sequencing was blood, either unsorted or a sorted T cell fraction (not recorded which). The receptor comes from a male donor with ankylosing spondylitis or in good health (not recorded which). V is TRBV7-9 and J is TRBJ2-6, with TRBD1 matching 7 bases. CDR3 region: CASSMDRLSGANVLTF. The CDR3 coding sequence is TGTGCCAGCAGCATGGACAGGCTGTCTGGGGCCAACGTCCTGACTTTC.